The clone carrying this T cell receptor beta chain has at least ten counts. Its antigen is unknown. These data belong to a study of early T cells in non-severe SARS-CoV-2 infection. Across the study: Chains stayed unpaired after sequencing of bulk RNA from unsorted whole blood.

The TCR library protocol attached unique molecular identifiers to the individual cDNA molecules. One entry per CDR3 protein, called by TCRdb with MiXCR from the 5' RACE reads. The table lists tens of thousands of distinct CDR3 sequences, 6.2% of them singletons, with under 5% in the top ten. General study findings and limits: Sequences matched to VDJdb favored anti-spike CD8 responses, while private and CD4 specificities were missed.

V was cut by 1 base and J by 4 bases, with 19 bases left in between. Germline V gene sequence: CDR1 SEHNR, CDR2 FQNEAQ (reference sequence). The CDR3 is made up of 17 amino acids. Sequencing was carried out using whole blood. The chain carries TRBV7-9 and TRBJ1-2; tentatively, D is TRBD1 (5 bases). This clonotype was sampled from an adult who was a healthcare worker with PCR-confirmed SARS-CoV-2 infection or an uninfected control (not recorded which). The CDR3 sequence: CASSLGDLRDLGYGYTF. CDR3 nucleotides: TGTGCCAGCAGCTTAGGGGACCTAAGGGATTTAGGCTATGGCTACACCTTC.